This passage covers 3 T cell receptor beta chains from one sample sequenced in a study of identical twins. TCRdb re-called the 5' RACE reads with MiXCR, one entry per CDR3 protein. This sample yields hundreds of thousands of distinct CDR3 sequences, of which around 21% are seen a single time; 4% to 5.5% belongs to the top ten. The sample was also reused in another study, on T cells expressing NK-cell markers.

The sequenced sample was PBMCs. These receptors were obtained from a woman younger than 35 in good health.

This clonotype was observed a few times. This rearrangement joins TRBV29-1 to TRBJ2-5; TRBD1 matches at 8 bases. The CDR3 loop spans 12 amino acids. J gave up 5 bases and V 8 bases, and 7 bases lay outside the gene matches. Germline CDR1 SQVTM, CDR2 ANQGSEA. DNA for the CDR3: TGCAGCATCGGACAGGGTTACGAGACCCAGTACTTC. Protein: CSIGQGYETQYF.

The chain recombines TRBV5-1 with TRBJ1-4; unclear D gene. V was cut by 4 bases and J by 4 bases, with 5 bases left in between. This CDR3 has 12 residues. Germline V gene data show CDR1 as SGHRS and CDR2 as YFSETQ. This CDR3 reads CASSANNEKLFF. The CDR3, as DNA: TGCGCCAGCAGCGCGAATAATGAAAAACTGTTTTTT.

This clonotype has a count of ten or more. The chain combines TRBV20-1 with TRBJ2-3, with 9 bases lining up with TRBD1. The CDR3 sequence is 15 residues long. Germline CDR1 and CDR2: DFQATT and SNEGSKA (reference sequence). Losses at the gene ends were 5 bases for V and 8 bases for J; bases not matched to a gene: 14. The CDR3 DNA follows: TGCAGTGCTCATGCCCGGGACAGGGAAGCCTCTACGCAGTATTTT. Translating gives CSAHARDREASTQYF.